This T cell receptor beta chain is from a study of siplizumab effects on memory and regulatory T cells. General study findings and limits: In controls, roughly 25% of mappable alloreactive CD4+ clones were Treg-derived on average, versus about 69% with siplizumab.

Assayed TCR templates numbered roughly 93,000 for each sample. TCRdb keeps only in-frame clones here, not all; method: immunoSEQ multiplex PCR. The table records over 65,000 clones, more than 85% of them present only once. With regard to this clone: Its antigen is as yet unknown.

The sample consisted of CD8+ T cells sorted from blood. The clonotype comes from a human donor in good health.

In nucleotides, the CDR3 is TGTGCCAGCAGCTTGGTCAGTACCTACGAGCAGTACTTC. Translation gives CASSLVSTYEQYF. V gene TRBV13 combines with J gene TRBJ2-7; D is undetermined. The CDR3 consists of 13 residues. V dropped 3 bases and J dropped 2 bases, with 8 bases sitting between them. The germline gives CDR1 PRHDT, CDR2 FYEKMQ (reference sequence).